The entry below gives a single T cell receptor beta chain sequence along with its context. Its matching antigen is unknown. V lost 5 bases to trimming and J lost 4 bases, with 6 bases between them. CDR1 is GTSNPN and CDR2 is SVGIG in the germline V gene (reference sequence). The CDR3 runs 11 residues. The entry originates in a study of cytomegalovirus exposure and HLA in healthy donors. Study-level information: An analysis done earlier identified about 120 million unique TCR beta sequences from around 180 million T cells. Study results and limitations: A previous analysis found most TCR beta V segments productive roughly 90% or roughly 30% of the time. A later analysis linked a missense DCLRE1C variant to TCR beta V- and J-gene trimming.

Amplification used 60 Vbeta primers and 13 Jbeta primers. The method was immunoSEQ multiplex PCR; TCRdb's version includes in-frame clones alone and lacks a portion of them. The table lists some 130,000 clones, 65% to 80% of them singletons. This sequence joins TRBV30 and TRBJ2-1; D is undetermined. This clonotype originated in a man aged 40-55 years in good health and CMV-seropositive. The source material was PBMCs. The CDR3 reads CAWGRYNEQFF. CDR3 nucleotides: TGTGCCTGGGGCAGGTACAATGAGCAGTTCTTC. The whole variable domain, filled in from reference TRBV30 and TRBJ2-1, reads SQTIHQWPATLVQPVGSPLSLECTVEGTSNPNLYWYRQAAGRGLQLLFYSVGIGQISSEVPQNLSASRPQDRQFILSSKKLLLSDSGFYLCAWGRYNEQFFGPGTRLTVL.